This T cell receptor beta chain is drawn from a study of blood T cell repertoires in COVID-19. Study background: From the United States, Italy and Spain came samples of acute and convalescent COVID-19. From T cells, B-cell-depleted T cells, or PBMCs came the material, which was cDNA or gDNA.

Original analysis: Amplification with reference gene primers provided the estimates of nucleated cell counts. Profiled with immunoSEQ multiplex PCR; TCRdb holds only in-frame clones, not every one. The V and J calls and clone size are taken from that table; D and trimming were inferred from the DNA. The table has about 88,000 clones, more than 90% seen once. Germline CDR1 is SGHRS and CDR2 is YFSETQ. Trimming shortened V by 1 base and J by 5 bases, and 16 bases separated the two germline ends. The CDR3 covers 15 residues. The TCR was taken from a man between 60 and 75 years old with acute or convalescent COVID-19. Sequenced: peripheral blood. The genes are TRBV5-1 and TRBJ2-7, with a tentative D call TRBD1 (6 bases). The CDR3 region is CASSLPPTGSNEQYF. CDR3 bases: TGCGCCAGCAGCTTGCCCCCAACAGGGTCCAACGAGCAGTACTTC.